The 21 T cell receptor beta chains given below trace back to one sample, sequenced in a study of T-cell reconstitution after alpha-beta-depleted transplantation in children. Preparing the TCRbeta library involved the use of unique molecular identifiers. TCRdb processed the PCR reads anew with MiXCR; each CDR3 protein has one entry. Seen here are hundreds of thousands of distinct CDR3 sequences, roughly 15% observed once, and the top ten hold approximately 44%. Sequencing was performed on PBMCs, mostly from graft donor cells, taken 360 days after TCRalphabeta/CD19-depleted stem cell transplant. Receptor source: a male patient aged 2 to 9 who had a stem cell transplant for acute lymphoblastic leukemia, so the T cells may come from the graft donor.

The CDR3, as DNA: TGTGCCATGGGCCCAGGGCTCCGCGAGCAGTTCTTC. This translates into CAMGPGLREQFF. The genes are TRBV4-2 and TRBJ2-1; tentatively, D is TRBD1 (5 bases). Germline-derived CDR1 and CDR2 are LGHNA and YNFKEQ. Trimming removed 10 bases at V and 10 bases at J, with 17 bases between. This CDR3 region has 12 residues.

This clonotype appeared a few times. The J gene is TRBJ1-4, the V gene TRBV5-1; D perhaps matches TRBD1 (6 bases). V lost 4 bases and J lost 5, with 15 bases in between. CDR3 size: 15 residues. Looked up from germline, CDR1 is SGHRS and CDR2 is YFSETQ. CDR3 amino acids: CASSENRESNEKLFF. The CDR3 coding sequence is TGCGCCAGCAGCGAAAACAGGGAGTCGAATGAAAAACTGTTTTTT.

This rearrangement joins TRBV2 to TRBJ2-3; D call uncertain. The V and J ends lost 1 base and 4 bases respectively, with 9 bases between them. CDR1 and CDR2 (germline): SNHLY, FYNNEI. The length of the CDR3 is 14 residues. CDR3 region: CASSEGVLADTQYF. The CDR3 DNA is TGTGCCAGCAGTGAAGGAGTTCTGGCAGATACGCAGTATTTT.

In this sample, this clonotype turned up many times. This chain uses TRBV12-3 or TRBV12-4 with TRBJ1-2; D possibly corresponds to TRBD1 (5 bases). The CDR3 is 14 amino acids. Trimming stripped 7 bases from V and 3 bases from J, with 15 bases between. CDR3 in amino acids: CASTPGRRDYGYTF. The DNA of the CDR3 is TGTGCCAGCACCCCAGGGCGCAGGGACTATGGCTACACCTTC.

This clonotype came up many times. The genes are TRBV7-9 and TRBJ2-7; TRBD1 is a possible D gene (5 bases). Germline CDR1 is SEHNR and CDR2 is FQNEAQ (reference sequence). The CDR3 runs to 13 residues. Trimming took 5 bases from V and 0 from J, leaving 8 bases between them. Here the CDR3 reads CASSAGLSYEQYF. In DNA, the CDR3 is TGTGCCAGCAGCGCAGGGCTCTCCTACGAGCAGTACTTC.

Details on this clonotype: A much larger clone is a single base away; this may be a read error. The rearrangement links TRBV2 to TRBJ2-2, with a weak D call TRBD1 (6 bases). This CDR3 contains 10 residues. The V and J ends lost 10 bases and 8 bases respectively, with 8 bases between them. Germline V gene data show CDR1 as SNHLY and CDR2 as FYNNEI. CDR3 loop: CATQGGELFF. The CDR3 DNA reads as TGTGCCACCCAGGGGGGGGAGCTGTTTTTT.

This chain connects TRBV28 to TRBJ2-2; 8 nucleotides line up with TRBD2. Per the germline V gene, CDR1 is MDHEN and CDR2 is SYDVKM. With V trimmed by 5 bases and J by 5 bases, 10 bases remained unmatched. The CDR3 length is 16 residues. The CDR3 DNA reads TGTGCCAGCAGTACTCGGGAGGGCCTATGGACCGGGGAGCTGTTTTTT. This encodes CASSTREGLWTGELFF.

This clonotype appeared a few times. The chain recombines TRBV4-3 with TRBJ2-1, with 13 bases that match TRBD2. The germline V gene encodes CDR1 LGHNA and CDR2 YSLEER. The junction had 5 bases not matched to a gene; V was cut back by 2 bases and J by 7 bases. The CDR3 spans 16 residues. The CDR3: CASSQTLAGGLNEQFF. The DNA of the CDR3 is TGCGCCAGCAGCCAAACACTAGCGGGAGGGCTGAATGAGCAGTTCTTC.

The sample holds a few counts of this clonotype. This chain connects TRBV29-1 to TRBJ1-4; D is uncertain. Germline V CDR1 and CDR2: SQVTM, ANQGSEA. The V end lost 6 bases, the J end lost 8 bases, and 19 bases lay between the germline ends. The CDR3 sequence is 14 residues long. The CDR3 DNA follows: TGCAGCGTACAGACCCCGGGCAACCGGGAAAAACTGTTTTTT. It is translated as CSVQTPGNREKLFF.

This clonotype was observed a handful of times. The CDR3 region has the DNA TGCAGCGTTGAAGCACCGGGGCCAGACTCCTACAATGAGCAGTTCTTC. This sequence encodes CSVEAPGPDSYNEQFF. V gene TRBV29-1 combines with J gene TRBJ2-1; the D gene could be TRBD1 or TRBD2 (5 bases each). The CDR3 totals 16 residues. V dropped 1 base and J dropped 0 bases, with 13 bases sitting between them. The germline V gene encodes CDR1 SQVTM and CDR2 ANQGSEA.

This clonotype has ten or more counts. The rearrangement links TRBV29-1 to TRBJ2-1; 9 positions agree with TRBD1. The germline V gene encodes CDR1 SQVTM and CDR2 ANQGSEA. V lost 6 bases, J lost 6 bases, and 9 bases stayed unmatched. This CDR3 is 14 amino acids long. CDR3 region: CSVRTGTGFNEQFF. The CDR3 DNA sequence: TGCAGCGTAAGGACCGGGACAGGGTTCAATGAGCAGTTCTTC.

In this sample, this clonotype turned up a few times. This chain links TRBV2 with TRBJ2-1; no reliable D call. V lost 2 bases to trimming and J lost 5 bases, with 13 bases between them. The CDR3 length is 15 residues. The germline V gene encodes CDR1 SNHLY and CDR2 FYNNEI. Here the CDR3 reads CASSEHLPRDNEQFF. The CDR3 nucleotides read TGTGCCAGCAGTGAACACCTTCCTCGTGACAATGAGCAGTTCTTC.

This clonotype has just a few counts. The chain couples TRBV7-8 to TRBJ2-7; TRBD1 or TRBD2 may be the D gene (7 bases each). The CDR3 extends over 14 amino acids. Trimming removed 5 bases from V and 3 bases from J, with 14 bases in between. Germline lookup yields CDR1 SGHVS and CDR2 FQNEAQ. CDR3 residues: CASSKGGGSYEQYF. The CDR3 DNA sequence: TGTGCCAGCAGCAAAGGGGGCGGGAGCTACGAGCAGTACTTC.

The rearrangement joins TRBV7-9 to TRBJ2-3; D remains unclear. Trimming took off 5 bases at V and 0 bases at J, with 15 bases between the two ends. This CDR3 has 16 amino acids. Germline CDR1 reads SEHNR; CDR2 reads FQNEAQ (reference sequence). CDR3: CASSPVNLGSTDTQYF. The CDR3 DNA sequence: TGTGCCAGCAGCCCGGTGAATTTGGGGAGCACAGATACGCAGTATTTT.

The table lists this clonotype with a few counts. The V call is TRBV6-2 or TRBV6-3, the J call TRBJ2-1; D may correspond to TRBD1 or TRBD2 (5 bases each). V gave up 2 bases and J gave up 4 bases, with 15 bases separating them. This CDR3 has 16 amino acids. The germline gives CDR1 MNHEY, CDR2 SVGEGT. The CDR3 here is CASSYPGAVRYNEQFF. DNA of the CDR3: TGTGCCAGCAGTTACCCCGGGGCAGTCCGATACAATGAGCAGTTCTTC.

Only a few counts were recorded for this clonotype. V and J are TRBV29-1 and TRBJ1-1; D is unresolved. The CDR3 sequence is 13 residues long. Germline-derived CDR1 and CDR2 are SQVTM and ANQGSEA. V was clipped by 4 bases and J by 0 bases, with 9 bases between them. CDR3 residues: CSVVEQLNTEAFF. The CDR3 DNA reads TGCAGCGTTGTGGAACAGCTGAACACTGAAGCTTTCTTT. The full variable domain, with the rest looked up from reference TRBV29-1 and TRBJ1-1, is SAVISQKPSRDICQRGTSLTIQCQVDSQVTMMFWYRQQPGQSLTLIATANQGSEATYESGFVIDKFPISRPNLTFSTLTVSNMSPEDSSIYLCSVVEQLNTEAFFGQGTRLTVV.

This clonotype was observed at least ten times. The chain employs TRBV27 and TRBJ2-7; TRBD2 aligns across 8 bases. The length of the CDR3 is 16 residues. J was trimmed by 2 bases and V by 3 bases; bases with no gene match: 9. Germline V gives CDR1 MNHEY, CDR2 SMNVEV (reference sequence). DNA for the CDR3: TGTGCCAGCAGTTTTAGGCGGCTAGCGGGTACCTACGAGCAGTACTTC. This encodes CASSFRRLAGTYEQYF.

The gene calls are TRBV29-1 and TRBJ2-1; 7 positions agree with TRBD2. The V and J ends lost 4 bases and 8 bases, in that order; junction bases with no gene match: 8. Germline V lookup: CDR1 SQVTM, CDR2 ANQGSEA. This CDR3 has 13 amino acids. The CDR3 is CSVGQTSNHEQFF. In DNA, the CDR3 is TGCAGCGTTGGGCAGACTAGCAACCATGAGCAGTTCTTC.

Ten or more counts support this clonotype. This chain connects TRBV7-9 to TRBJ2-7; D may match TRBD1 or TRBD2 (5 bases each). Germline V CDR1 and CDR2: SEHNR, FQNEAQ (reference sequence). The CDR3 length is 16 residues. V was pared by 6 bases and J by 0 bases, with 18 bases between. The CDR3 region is CASRPYGGTSSYEQYF. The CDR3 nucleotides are TGTGCCAGCAGACCTTATGGGGGTACAAGCTCCTACGAGCAGTACTTC.

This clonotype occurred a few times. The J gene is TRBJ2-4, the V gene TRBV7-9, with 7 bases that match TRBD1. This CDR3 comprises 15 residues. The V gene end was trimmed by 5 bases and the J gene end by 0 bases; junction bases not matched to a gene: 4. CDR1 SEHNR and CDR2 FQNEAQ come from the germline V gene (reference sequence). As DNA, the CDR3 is TGTGCCAGCAGCGAACAGGGGCGAGCCAAAAACATTCAGTACTTC. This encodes CASSEQGRAKNIQYF.

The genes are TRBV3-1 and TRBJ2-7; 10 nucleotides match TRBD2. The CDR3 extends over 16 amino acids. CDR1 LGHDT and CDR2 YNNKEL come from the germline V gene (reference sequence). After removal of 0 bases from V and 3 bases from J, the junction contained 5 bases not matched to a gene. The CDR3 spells CASSQDPASGSYEQYF. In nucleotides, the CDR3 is TGTGCCAGCAGCCAAGATCCCGCTAGCGGGAGCTACGAGCAGTACTTC.